A single sample is the source of the 18 T cell receptor beta chains below, sequenced in a study of cytomegalovirus exposure and HLA in healthy donors. Both 60 Vbeta primers and 13 Jbeta primers went into the PCR. The method was immunoSEQ multiplex PCR; TCRdb's version includes in-frame clones alone and lacks a portion of them. This repertoire shows 150,000 to 200,000 clones, roughly 80% found once; its top ten account for approximately 3%. Material for sequencing was PBMCs. The receptors come from a middle-aged woman in good health and CMV-seronegative.

The chain recombines TRBV5-1 with TRBJ2-7, with TRBD2 identical over 11 bases. The V segment lost 2 bases and the J segment 7 bases; nucleotides outside the gene matches: 8. The length of the CDR3 is 15 residues. CDR1 and CDR2 from the germline V gene are SGHRS and YFSETQ. The CDR3 coding sequence is TGCGCCAGCAGCTTCTTAGCGGGGGGGCTGAAGGAGCAGTACTTC. Protein: CASSFLAGGLKEQYF.

The chain combines TRBV27 with TRBJ2-7; 11 bases are shared with TRBD2. This CDR3 is 19 amino acids long. The V segment lost 1 base and the J segment 0 bases; nucleotides outside the gene matches: 11. Germline CDR1 reads MNHEY; CDR2 reads SMNVEV (reference sequence). The CDR3 region is CASSLFVLAGGASSYEQYF. In DNA form, the CDR3 reads TGTGCCAGCAGTTTATTCGTCCTAGCGGGGGGCGCGAGCTCCTACGAGCAGTACTTC.

The V call is TRBV18, the J call TRBJ1-2; possible D gene TRBD1, 6 bases. CDR3 length equals 14 residues. The V gene lost 2 bases and the J gene lost 3 bases, with 10 bases spanning the gap. From germline, CDR1 is KGHSH and CDR2 LQKENI. In nucleotides, the CDR3 is TGTGCCAGCTCACCAGAGGGGGGGGACTATGGCTACACCTTC. Its translation: CASSPEGGDYGYTF.

This clone was counted once. CDR3 DNA: TGTGCCAGCAGTCCCGGTTATGCGAACACCGGGGAGCTGTTTTTT. Its translation is CASSPGYANTGELFF. The rearrangement links TRBV7-3 to TRBJ2-2; D unclear. V dropped 6 bases and J dropped 0 bases, with 11 bases sitting between them. The length of the CDR3 is 15 residues. In germline, CDR1 is SGHTA, CDR2 FQGTGA.

CDR3 in DNA: TGTGCCAGCAGCCTGTGGGGAGGGGTTGAAAAACTGTTTTTT. Amino acid sequence: CASSLWGGVEKLFF. The chain employs TRBV5-4 and TRBJ1-4; tentatively, D is TRBD1 (5 bases). This CDR3 is 14 amino acids long. The ends were cut back, 4 bases at V and 7 bases at J, with 14 bases in the middle. Germline values: CDR1 SGHNT, CDR2 YYREEE (reference sequence).

This chain links TRBV19 with TRBJ2-5; 7 positions agree with TRBD1. TRBJ2-7 explains the end of the DNA better; the J call may be wrong. There are 16 residues in the CDR3. Germline CDR1 is LNHDA and CDR2 is SQIVND (reference sequence). CDR3 sequence (DNA): TGTGCCAGTAGCTCCATCCGACAGGGTAACTCCTACGAGCAGTACTTC. Its protein product is CASSSIRQGNSYEQYF.

The gene calls are TRBV10-1 and TRBJ2-1, with 7 bases aligning to TRBD2. CDR1 is WNHNN and CDR2 is SYGVQD in the germline V gene (reference sequence). This CDR3 has 16 residues. The V and J ends lost 2 bases and 1 base, in that order; junction bases with no gene match: 5. The CDR3 region is CASSEVGGGSYNEQFF. The CDR3 DNA is TGCGCCAGCAGTGAGGTGGGGGGGGGATCCTACAATGAGCAGTTCTTC.

The chain has TRBV6-5 and TRBJ1-2; unclear D gene. V was trimmed by 4 bases and J by 2 bases, leaving 8 bases between them. Per germline, CDR1 MNHEY and CDR2 SVGAGI. This CDR3 comprises 13 residues. DNA for the CDR3: TGTGCCAGCAGTTTCGACACGAACTATGGCTACACCTTC. Residues: CASSFDTNYGYTF.

V and J are TRBV7-3 and TRBJ2-2; TRBD1 might be the D (6 bases). Trimming took off 2 bases at V and 4 bases at J, with 14 bases between the two ends. The CDR3 contains 16 residues. CDR1 SGHTA and CDR2 FQGTGA come from the germline V gene. As DNA, the CDR3 is TGTGCCAGCAGCTTATATAACAGGGCGGGCACCGGGGAGCTGTTTTTT. Its translation is CASSLYNRAGTGELFF.

The rearrangement joins TRBV15 to TRBJ1-3; tentatively, D is TRBD1 (6 bases). Germline lookup yields CDR1 LNHNV and CDR2 YYDKDF (reference sequence). The CDR3 is 14 residues long. Trimming removed 7 bases from V and 4 bases from J, with 14 bases in between. DNA for the CDR3: TGTGCCACCAAGGACGGGGGGACAGGAAACACCATATATTTT. Encoded protein: CATKDGGTGNTIYF.

Details on this clone: Its ends do not fully match the called genes, so a read error is possible. Other DNA sequences in the sample encode the same CDR3. V usage is TRBV28 and J usage is TRBJ1-5, with TRBD1 matching 7 bases. Germline V gives CDR1 MDHEN, CDR2 SYDVKM. The CDR3 sequence is 16 residues long. The CDR3 here is CASSPWRQGPNQPQHF. The CDR3 nucleotides read TGTGCCAGCAGCCCTTGGCGACAGGGCCCCAATCAGCCCCAGCACTTT.

The V call is TRBV11-3, the J call TRBJ2-1; TRBD2 matches at 10 bases. The CDR3 loop spans 14 amino acids. Germline V CDR1 and CDR2: SGHNT, YENEEA. J gave up 3 bases and V 5 bases, and 1 base lay outside the gene matches. Written as DNA, the CDR3 is TGTGCCAGCAGCCGACTAGCGGGCTACAATGAGCAGTTCTTC. Translating gives CASSRLAGYNEQFF. Full variable domain (missing parts from reference TRBV11-3 and TRBJ2-1): EAGVVQSPRYKIIEKKQPVAFWCNPISGHNTLYWYLQNLGQGPELLIRYENEEAVDDSQLPKDRFSAERLKGVDSTLKIQPAELGDSAVYLCASSRLAGYNEQFFGPGTRLTVL.

This clone was detected only a few times. The chain has TRBV5-6 and TRBJ1-5, with D possibly matching TRBD1 (6 bases). Per germline, CDR1 SGHDT and CDR2 YYEEEE. CDR3 length: 14 amino acids. V was cut by 0 bases and J by 7 bases, with 11 bases left in between. CDR3: CASSLAGAGQPQHF. The CDR3 coding sequence is TGTGCCAGCAGCTTGGCAGGGGCAGGGCAGCCCCAGCATTTT.

V gene TRBV5-4 combines with J gene TRBJ2-4, with 7 bases aligning to TRBD2. Germline V lookup: CDR1 SGHNT, CDR2 YYREEE (reference sequence). CDR3 size: 15 residues. V was clipped by 0 bases and J by 4 bases; unmatched bases: 4. In DNA, the CDR3 is TGTGCCAGCAGCTTGGGTGGGGAGGGGAAAAACATTCAGTACTTC. Translation: CASSLGGEGKNIQYF.

The J gene is TRBJ2-1, the V gene TRBV4-1, with a tentative D call TRBD1 (5 bases). CDR3 length: 15 residues. The ends were cut back, 1 base at V and 6 bases at J, with 13 bases in the middle. Germline loops: CDR1 MGHRA, CDR2 YSYEKL. In nucleotides, the CDR3 is TGCGCCAGCAGCCAAGGACAGTCGGCCGTCAATGAGCAGTTCTTC. Amino acid sequence: CASSQGQSAVNEQFF.

V is TRBV23-1 and J is TRBJ2-1, with TRBD1 matching 10 bases. TRBV23-1 is classed as an ORF, of uncertain function. This CDR3 has 14 residues. Trimming cost V 4 bases and J 8 bases; bases outside gene matches: 5. DNA for the CDR3: TGCGCCAGCAGTCTGGGACAGGGGATCGATGAGCAGTTCTTC. Protein: CASSLGQGIDEQFF.

The chain recombines TRBV18 with TRBJ1-1; D possibly corresponds to TRBD1 (5 bases). Trimming removed 4 bases at V and 5 bases at J, with 20 bases between. The CDR3 has 16 residues. From germline, CDR1 is KGHSH and CDR2 LQKENI. The CDR3: CASSLAGQAKFTEAFF. CDR3 bases: TGTGCCAGCTCACTCGCGGGGCAGGCCAAATTTACTGAAGCTTTCTTT.

J is TRBJ2-7 and V is TRBV20-1, with TRBD1 identical over 7 bases. Germline CDR1 DFQATT, CDR2 SNEGSKA (reference sequence). This CDR3 contains 10 residues. V lost 3 bases and J lost 11; bases outside the gene matches: 4. CDR3 bases: TGCAGTGCTAGGTCAGGGGGTGAGTACTTC. Translation gives CSARSGGEYF.